This T cell receptor (beta chain) was captured in a study of shared clonotypes between healthy human individuals. In the study overall: Used for every donor were three CD4 naive, three CD4 memory, two CD8 naive and one CD8 memory plate.

Using immunoSEQ multiplex PCR, the repertoire was profiled, and TCRdb retains in-frame clones only, with some absent. The profile shows a few million clones, roughly 92% of them singletons. This CDR3 region has 13 residues. The ends were cut back, 4 bases at V and 4 bases at J, with 13 bases in the middle. CDR1 is SQVTM, CDR2 ANQGSEA, per germline. The sample consisted of naive CD4+ T cells from PBMCs. The sample's subset: CD45RA+ positively selected. The V and J genes are TRBV29-1 and TRBJ1-2, with D hard to call. The clonotype originates from a man younger than 35 in good health. Some clones in this sample may be carry-over from other donors' samples. Here the CDR3 reads CSVVFSGFYGYTF. CDR3 DNA sequence: TGCAGCGTTGTCTTTAGCGGGTTCTATGGCTACACCTTC.